Listed below are T cell receptor beta chains from one sample, sequenced in a study of CD8 T cells in ankylosing spondylitis. MiXCR was run by TCRdb on the 5' RACE reads, yielding one entry per CDR3 protein. The sample lists hundreds of thousands of distinct CDR3 sequences, 25% to 30% occurring once. The sequenced material came from blood, either unsorted or a sorted T cell fraction (not recorded which). Source of these receptors: a male donor with ankylosing spondylitis. Each CDR3 is given with its conserved first and last residue. A D gene is named only where the DNA matches it firmly. Part of the rows lack a size; the others show once, few, many or a class for expanded clones.

>TRBD2|TRBJ2-3|TRBV10-3|few
CAISEGLGGTDTQYF
TGTGCCATCAGTGAGGGACTAGGAGGCACAGATACGCAGTATTTT
>TRBD1|TRBJ2-2|TRBV20-1|.
CSARDRDRGFGELFF
TGCAGTGCTAGAGACCGGGACAGGGGTTTCGGGGAGCTGTTTTTT
>.|TRBJ2-1|TRBV2|few
CASMTAGRQYNEQFF
TGTGCCAGCATGACTGCAGGACGGCAATACAATGAGCAGTTCTTC
>TRBD2|TRBJ2-1|TRBV7-9|few
CASSRGLAGYNEQFF
TGTGCCAGCAGCAGAGGACTAGCGGGGTACAATGAGCAGTTCTTC
>.|TRBJ2-7|TRBV5-1|few
CASSLNQYYEQYF
TGCGCCAGCAGCTTGAACCAATACTACGAGCAGTACTTC
>TRBD2|TRBJ2-5|TRBV7-2|.
CASSTSGPRKETQYF
TGTGCCAGCAGCACTAGCGGGCCGAGGAAAGAGACCCAGTACTTC
>.|TRBJ2-1|TRBV5-1|many
CASSLRDSYNEQFF
TGTGCCAGCAGTTTAAGGGACTCCTACAATGAGCAGTTCTTC
>.|TRBJ2-3|TRBV20-1|few
CSAGGDTQYF
TGCAGTGCTGGGGGGGATACGCAGTATTTT
>TRBD1|TRBJ1-1|TRBV5-1|once
CANPTGGTEAFF
TGCGCCAACCCGACAGGGGGCACTGAAGCTTTCTTT
>TRBD2|TRBJ2-1|TRBV5-1|.
CASSSGTSGFSSYNEQFF
TGCGCCAGCAGCTCCGGGACTAGCGGCTTTAGCTCCTACAATGAGCAGTTCTTC
>TRBD1|TRBJ1-1|TRBV29-1|.
CSVRRDRGRLAEAFF
TGCAGCGTGCGACGGGACAGGGGGCGCCTGGCTGAAGCTTTCTTT
>TRBD2|TRBJ2-1|TRBV7-9|few
CASSSTSGRRNEQFF
TGTGCCAGCAGCTCGACTAGCGGGAGAAGGAATGAGCAGTTCTTC
>.|TRBJ2-3|TRBV24-1|many
CATSDSAVYTDTQYF
TGTGCCACCAGTGACTCCGCGGTGTACACAGATACGCAGTATTTT
>.|TRBJ1-1|TRBV6-5|.
CASSYSRGWGQAFF
TGTGCCAGCAGTTACTCACGCGGATGGGGACAAGCTTTCTTT
>TRBD1|TRBJ1-1|TRBV7-9|many
CASSARTGGANLAFF
TGTGCCAGCAGCGCGCGAACAGGGGGCGCGAATTTAGCTTTCTTT
>.|TRBJ2-1|TRBV5-1|.
CASSLDGANEQFF
TGCGCCAGCAGCTTGGATGGGGCCAATGAGCAGTTCTTC
>TRBD2|TRBJ2-2|TRBV12-3/TRBV12-4|.
CASRSHSSGNTGELFF
TGTGCCAGCAGAAGTCACTCTAGCGGGAACACCGGGGAGCTGTTTTTT
>.|TRBJ1-1|TRBV6-5|few
CASSYPPGHEYNTEAFF
TGTGCCAGCAGTTACCCTCCGGGGCATGAATACAACACTGAAGCTTTCTTT
>TRBD1|TRBJ1-2|TRBV28|few
CASSFTTGWNGYTF
TGTGCCAGCAGTTTTACGACAGGGTGGAATGGCTACACCTTC
>.|TRBJ2-5|TRBV20-1|.
CSARPTGKETQYF
TGCAGTGCTAGACCTACGGGGAAAGAGACCCAGTACTTC
>.|TRBJ1-5|TRBV20-1|.
CGGRNSNQPQHF
TGCGGGGGGCGGAATAGCAATCAGCCCCAGCATTTT
>.|TRBJ2-7|TRBV12-3/TRBV12-4|many
CASSLEAGYEQYF
TGTGCCAGCAGTTTAGAGGCAGGCTACGAGCAGTACTTC
>.|TRBJ1-6|TRBV20-1|few
CSAMGRVPRGSPLHF
TGCAGTGCTATGGGTCGCGTCCCGAGGGGTTCACCCCTCCACTTT
>.|TRBJ2-3|TRBV7-8|.
CASSSREMRTDTQYF
TGTGCCAGCAGCTCCCGGGAGATGCGCACAGATACGCAGTATTTT
>.|TRBJ2-5|TRBV2|.
CASSSSGAETQYF
TGTGCCAGCAGTAGCTCGGGGGCGGAGACCCAGTACTTC
>.|TRBJ1-2|TRBV12-3/TRBV12-4|few
CASSLEAANYGYTF
TGTGCCAGCAGTTTAGAGGCAGCTAACTATGGCTACACCTTC
>.|TRBJ2-7|TRBV5-6|few
CASSSRWGLVYEQYF
TGTGCCAGCAGCTCGAGGTGGGGATTGGTCTACGAGCAGTACTTC
>.|TRBJ1-2|TRBV7-2|few
CASTPSGGYTF
TGTGCCAGCACTCCCTCAGGGGGCTACACCTTC
>.|TRBJ2-7|TRBV20-1|few
CSASAGLLVSYEQYF
TGCAGTGCTAGCGCGGGACTCCTTGTCTCCTACGAGCAGTACTTC
>.|TRBJ1-1|TRBV29-1|.
CSVSRQKNTEAFF
TGCAGCGTATCCAGACAGAAGAACACTGAAGCTTTCTTT
>.|TRBJ2-5|TRBV10-3|.
CAISRVQETQYF
TGTGCCATCAGTCGGGTTCAAGAGACCCAGTACTTC